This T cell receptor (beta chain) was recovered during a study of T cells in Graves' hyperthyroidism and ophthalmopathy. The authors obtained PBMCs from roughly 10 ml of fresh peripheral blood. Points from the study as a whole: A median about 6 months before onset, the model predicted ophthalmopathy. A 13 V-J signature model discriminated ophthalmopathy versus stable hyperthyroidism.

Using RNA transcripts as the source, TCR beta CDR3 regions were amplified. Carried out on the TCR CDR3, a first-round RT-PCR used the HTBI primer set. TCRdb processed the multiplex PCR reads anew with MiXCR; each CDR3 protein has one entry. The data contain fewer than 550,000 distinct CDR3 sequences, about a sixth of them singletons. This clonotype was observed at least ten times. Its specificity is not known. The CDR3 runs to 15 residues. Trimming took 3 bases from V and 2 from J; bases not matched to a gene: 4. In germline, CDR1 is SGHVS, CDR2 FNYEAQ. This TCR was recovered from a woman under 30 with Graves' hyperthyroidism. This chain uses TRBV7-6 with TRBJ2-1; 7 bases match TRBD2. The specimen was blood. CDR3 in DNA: TGTGCCAGCAGCTTGGGGACTAACACCTACAATGAGCAGTTCTTC. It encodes CASSLGTNTYNEQFF.